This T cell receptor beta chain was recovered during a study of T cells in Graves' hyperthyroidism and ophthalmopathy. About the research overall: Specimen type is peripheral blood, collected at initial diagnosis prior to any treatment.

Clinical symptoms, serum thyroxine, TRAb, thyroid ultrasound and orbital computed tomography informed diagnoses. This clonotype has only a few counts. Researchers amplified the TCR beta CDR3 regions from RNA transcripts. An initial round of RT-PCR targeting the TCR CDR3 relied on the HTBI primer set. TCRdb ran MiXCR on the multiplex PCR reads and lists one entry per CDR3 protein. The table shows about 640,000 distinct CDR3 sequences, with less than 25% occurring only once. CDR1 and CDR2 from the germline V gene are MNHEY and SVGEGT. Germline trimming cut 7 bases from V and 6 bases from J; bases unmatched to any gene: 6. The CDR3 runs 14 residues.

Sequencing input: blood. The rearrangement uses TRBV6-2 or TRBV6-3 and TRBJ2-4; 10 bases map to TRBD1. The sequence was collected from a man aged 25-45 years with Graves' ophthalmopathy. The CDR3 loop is CASTRGTGVNIQYF. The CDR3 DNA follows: TGTGCCAGCACCCGCGGGACAGGGGTAAACATTCAGTACTTC.